This T cell receptor (beta chain) was documented in a study of blood T cell repertoires in COVID-19. On the study more broadly: Both acute and convalescent COVID-19 samples were obtained from the United States, Italy and Spain. In each case, the material was cDNA or gDNA derived from T cells, B-cell-depleted T cells, or PBMCs.

Original methodology: Amplification of reference gene primers provided the estimated nucleated cell counts. Assay used: immunoSEQ multiplex PCR; TCRdb lists only in-frame clones, some missing. V and J calls and clone size follow that table, whereas D and trimming were derived from the DNA. The data hold 85,000 to 110,000 clones, with around 92% observed a single time. The junction had 7 bases not matched to a gene; V was cut back by 3 bases and J by 5 bases. This CDR3 contains 15 residues. Germline lookup yields CDR1 KGHDR and CDR2 SFDVKD. The chain is built from TRBV24-1 and TRBJ2-5; 8 bases fit TRBD1. Sequencing input: peripheral blood. The origin of this receptor is a woman aged 55-70 years with acute or convalescent COVID-19. Here the CDR3 reads CATSDRQGLGETQYF. DNA for the CDR3: TGTGCCACCAGTGATAGACAGGGGTTGGGGGAGACCCAGTACTTC.